These T cell receptor beta chains were read from a single sample in a study of blood T cell repertoires in COVID-19. Produced via immunoSEQ multiplex PCR; TCRdb's table is partial and in-frame only. Here the sample spans around 300,000 clones, roughly 80% being singletons. Sequencing was carried out using peripheral blood. Receptors were obtained from a woman between 45 and 65 years old who had recovered from COVID-19. Both conserved end residues are trimmed from each CDR3. The order of the fields is V gene, CDR3 protein.

V gene: TRBV11-1; CDR3 protein: ASSLGGSGGIHTQY
V gene: TRBV4-3; CDR3 protein: ASSNGQGRSGANVLT
V gene: TRBV19; CDR3 protein: ASSPGQGREKLF
V gene: TRBV19; CDR3 protein: ASGDRVNQPQH
V gene: TRBV2; CDR3 protein: ASSEDRGEAF
V gene: TRBV18; CDR3 protein: ASSPQGAGQPQH
V gene: TRBV24-1; CDR3 protein: ATSVDSNQPQH
V gene: TRBV2; CDR3 protein: ASSKGQGALNSPLH
V gene: TRBV7-2; CDR3 protein: ASSPYGDDQPQH
V gene: TRBV30; CDR3 protein: AWAGDSKDSPLH
V gene: TRBV6-6; CDR3 protein: ASKEQGDQPQH
V gene: TRBV7-2; CDR3 protein: ASSLGLREQY
V gene: TRBV7-2; CDR3 protein: ASSSPSGGPNLGNTQY
V gene: TRBV11-2; CDR3 protein: ASSLDLYSSYEQY
V gene: TRBV5-4; CDR3 protein: ASSAGQVNTGELF
V gene: TRBV7-8; CDR3 protein: ASSLGQSNSPLH
V gene: TRBV27; CDR3 protein: ASGSGTDYGYT
V gene: TRBV6-5; CDR3 protein: ASSYRPGVEQY
V gene: TRBV9; CDR3 protein: ASSVRPDFATNEKLF
V gene: TRBV7-2; CDR3 protein: ASSTDRPRSGNTIY
V gene: TRBV5-1; CDR3 protein: ASPPDTGTDLTLAKNIQY
V gene: TRBV5-1; CDR3 protein: ASSEGPQGETQY
V gene: TRBV24-1; CDR3 protein: ATSKTDTDTQY
V gene: TRBV18; CDR3 protein: ASSPQGAGNTEAF
V gene: TRBV4-2; CDR3 protein: ASSQGKLAGGPMTKNIQY
V gene: TRBV6-5; CDR3 protein: ASSYGRGSPLH
V gene: TRBV27; CDR3 protein: ASSLSRGQETQY
V gene: TRBV3-1/TRBV3-2; CDR3 protein: ASSQGGGEAF
V gene: TRBV4-1; CDR3 protein: ASSPGAGGNSNQPQH
V gene: TRBV19; CDR3 protein: ASTRGMNTEAF
V gene: TRBV6-1; CDR3 protein: ASSDQQGTYGYT
V gene: TRBV28; CDR3 protein: ASRALGTENSYT
V gene: TRBV9; CDR3 protein: ASSPPRSYNEQF